These 32 T cell receptor beta chains came from one sample sequenced in a study of T cell changes during pregnancy in multiple sclerosis (dated by TCRdb to the late 2010s). To prepare the library, the immunoSEQ multiplex PCR assay was applied. TCRdb re-hosts the immuneACCESS table, in-frame sequences only. Its copies lack some clones; in the studies checked, an unresolved V gene accounts for under half of them, and the cause for the rest is not known. The table for this sample lists tens of thousands of clones; approximately 92% of them were counted only once. The top ten constitute 0.37% of the sample. The sequenced sample was CD4+ T cells from peripheral blood mononuclear cells, obtained before pregnancy. The receptors stem from a female donor with multiple sclerosis, enrolled in a pregnancy study.

CDR3 protein: CASSFGGETQYF. The CDR3 DNA follows: TGCGCCAGCAGCTTTGGCGGTGAGACCCAGTACTTC. The chain employs TRBV5-1 and TRBJ2-5; D is unresolved. Deletions cut 2 bases from V and 5 bases from J, with 7 bases between. Germline values: CDR1 SGHRS, CDR2 YFSETQ. The CDR3 contains 12 residues.

This chain connects TRBV28 to TRBJ1-2; 8 bases map to TRBD1. V was clipped by 6 bases and J by 2 bases; unmatched bases: 8. From germline, CDR1 is MDHEN and CDR2 SYDVKM. The CDR3 runs to 15 residues. CDR3 loop: CASRFMGQVNYGYTF. The CDR3, as DNA: TGTGCCAGCAGATTCATGGGACAGGTAAACTATGGCTACACCTTC.

This clone appeared a few times. The chain is built from TRBV7-9 and TRBJ1-3; D is undetermined. Trimming left V 2 bases short and J 4 bases short, with 3 bases between. This CDR3 region has 12 residues. CDR1 SEHNR and CDR2 FQNEAQ come from the germline V gene (reference sequence). Here the CDR3 DNA reads TGTGCCAGCAGCTTACAGGGAAACACCATATATTTT. This translates into CASSLQGNTIYF.

The CDR3 is CASSLAGGRAENEQFF. The CDR3 coding sequence is TGTGCCAGCAGCTTAGCAGGGGGGAGGGCCGAAAATGAGCAGTTCTTC. The V and J genes are TRBV7-2 and TRBJ2-1; weak D call: TRBD2 (7 bases). Germline loops: CDR1 SGHTA, CDR2 FQGNSA. The CDR3 sequence is 16 residues long. The V end was cut by 0 bases, the J end by 7 bases, with 16 bases between.

V and J are TRBV5-1 and TRBJ2-1; TRBD2 matches at 9 bases. CDR1 and CDR2 (germline): SGHRS, YFSETQ. The CDR3 totals 15 residues. Trimming cost V 2 bases and J 4 bases; bases outside gene matches: 4. In DNA, the CDR3 is TGCGCCAGCAGCTTAATCAGCGGGGGGTACAATGAGCAGTTCTTC. This gives the protein CASSLISGGYNEQFF.

This chain links TRBV4-1 with TRBJ2-3; 7 bases line up with TRBD1. CDR3 length equals 21 residues. Germline lookup yields CDR1 MGHRA and CDR2 YSYEKL. Trimming cost V 1 base and J 8 bases; bases outside gene matches: 27. CDR3 DNA sequence: TGCGCCAGCAGCCAAGTAGAGTACAGGGGATTTGAGCCGGAGTCGTTCGGTACGCAGTATTTT. It codes for CASSQVEYRGFEPESFGTQYF.

This chain connects TRBV27 to TRBJ1-2; 7 bases agree with TRBD1. Germline V CDR1 and CDR2: MNHEY, SMNVEV (reference sequence). The ends lost 5 bases at V and 4 bases at J; junction bases unmatched: 4. This CDR3 has 13 residues. CDR3 protein: CASSPTGVYGYTF. Here the CDR3 DNA reads TGTGCCAGCAGTCCAACAGGGGTCTATGGCTACACCTTC.

J is TRBJ2-7 and V is TRBV18; 8 bases line up with TRBD1. The CDR3 sequence is 16 residues long. Germline CDR1 reads KGHSH; CDR2 reads LQKENI. V lost 1 base and J lost 2; bases outside the gene matches: 7. As DNA, the CDR3 is TGTGCCAGCTCACCACTCCGACAGGGGTTGGCCTACGAGCAGTACTTC. It specifies CASSPLRQGLAYEQYF. Complete variable domain (other parts from reference TRBV18 and TRBJ2-7): NAGVMQNPRHLVRRRGQEARLRCSPMKGHSHVYWYRQLPEEGLKFMVYLQKENIIDESGMPKERFSAEFPKEGPSILRIQQVVRGDSAAYFCASSPLRQGLAYEQYFGPGTRLTVT.

In its sample, this clone was seen once. This rearrangement joins TRBV29-1 to TRBJ1-1; tentative D call: TRBD1 (6 bases). The CDR3 covers 12 residues. V was trimmed by 6 bases and J by 1 base, leaving 9 bases between them. The V gene's germline CDR1 is SQVTM and CDR2 ANQGSEA. CDR3 DNA: TGCAGCGTCATACAGGGGAACACTGAAGCTTTCTTT. Protein sequence: CSVIQGNTEAFF.

This chain links TRBV28 with TRBJ2-7, with 7 bases that match TRBD2. V gave up 6 bases and J gave up 2 bases; unmatched junction bases: 10. The CDR3 has 15 amino acids. Germline CDR1 is MDHEN and CDR2 is SYDVKM. The CDR3 region is CASSPVVGGPYEQYF. CDR3 DNA: TGTGCCAGCAGCCCTGTGGTGGGAGGGCCCTACGAGCAGTACTTC.

The chain has TRBV19 and TRBJ2-1, with a weak D call TRBD2 (7 bases). The CDR3 contains 15 residues. The V and J ends lost 4 bases and 10 bases respectively, with 20 bases between them. Germline V gene lookup returns CDR1 LNHDA and CDR2 SQIVND (reference sequence). Here the CDR3 reads CASSTLGAGVKEQFF. As DNA, the CDR3 is TGTGCCAGTAGTACGCTGGGGGCGGGAGTAAAGGAGCAGTTCTTC.

The chain employs TRBV4-2 and TRBJ1-2; the match to TRBD1 covers 7 bases. Germline V gives CDR1 LGHNA, CDR2 YNFKEQ. V dropped 0 bases and J dropped 8; count of bases not matched to a gene: 6. The CDR3 loop spans 14 amino acids. The CDR3 coding sequence is TGTGCCAGCAGCCAAGACACAGGGGTCGGGGGCTACACCTTC. This encodes CASSQDTGVGGYTF.

This clone was seen only once. This chain connects TRBV5-1 to TRBJ2-2; 10 positions match TRBD1. V shed 5 bases, J shed 7 bases, and the junction held 11 bases outside the gene matches. Looked up from germline, CDR1 is SGHRS and CDR2 is YFSETQ. The CDR3 spans 16 residues. CDR3: CASRGQGPPGGGELFF. In DNA, the CDR3 is TGCGCCAGCAGGGGACAGGGGCCGCCCGGGGGCGGGGAGCTGTTTTTT.

The rearrangement uses TRBV6-1 and TRBJ2-5, with D perhaps TRBD2 (5 bases). The ends were cut back, 3 bases at V and 5 bases at J, with 13 bases in the middle. In germline, CDR1 is MNHNS, CDR2 SASEGT. The CDR3 covers 14 residues. The CDR3 sequence is CASSDTLGRETQYF. The CDR3 region has the DNA TGTGCCAGCAGTGACACACTAGGCCGGGAGACCCAGTACTTC.

This chain links TRBV19 with TRBJ2-1; 16 bases match TRBD2. Trimming at V came to 5 bases and at J to 5 bases, leaving 3 bases not matched to a gene. The CDR3 length is 16 residues. Germline V lookup: CDR1 LNHDA, CDR2 SQIVND (reference sequence). The CDR3 is CASSFGTSGRDNEQFF. In DNA form, the CDR3 reads TGTGCCAGTAGTTTTGGGACTAGCGGGAGGGACAATGAGCAGTTCTTC. Using reference TRBV19 and TRBJ2-1 for the parts outside the CDR3, the full variable domain is DGGITQSPKYLFRKEGQNVTLSCEQNLNHDAMYWYRQDPGQGLRLIYYSQIVNDFQKGDIAEGYSVSREKKESFPLTVTSAQKNPTAFYLCASSFGTSGRDNEQFFGPGTRLTVL.

The chain carries TRBV7-7 and TRBJ2-5, with D possibly being TRBD2 (6 bases). The CDR3 totals 14 residues. With 4 bases removed from V and 2 bases from J, the gap between germline ends came to 11 bases. Per germline, CDR1 SSHAT and CDR2 FNYEAQ (reference sequence). CDR3 in amino acids: CASSSRSGQETQYF. The CDR3 coding sequence is TGTGCCAGCAGCTCGCGTAGCGGACAAGAGACCCAGTACTTC.

A remark on this clone: This CDR3 is also generated by other DNA sequences in the sample. The gene calls are TRBV29-1 and TRBJ1-4; possible D gene TRBD1, 5 bases. The CDR3 runs to 13 residues. Germline CDR1 reads SQVTM; CDR2 reads ANQGSEA. Trimming removed 6 bases at V and 3 bases at J, with 11 bases between. The CDR3 region has the DNA TGCAGCGTGAGGGGACTACCTAATGAAAAACTGTTTTTT. It codes for CSVRGLPNEKLFF.

This chain uses TRBV19 with TRBJ1-2; D is perhaps TRBD1 (5 bases). Looked up from germline, CDR1 is LNHDA and CDR2 is SQIVND (reference sequence). V was clipped by 5 bases and J by 5 bases, with 21 bases between them. This CDR3 has 16 residues. CDR3 sequence (DNA): TGTGCCAGTAGTCCCTCGGATGCGGGGCGATCTTATGGCTACACCTTC. Translation gives CASSPSDAGRSYGYTF. The full variable domain, with the rest looked up from reference TRBV19 and TRBJ1-2, is DGGITQSPKYLFRKEGQNVTLSCEQNLNHDAMYWYRQDPGQGLRLIYYSQIVNDFQKGDIAEGYSVSREKKESFPLTVTSAQKNPTAFYLCASSPSDAGRSYGYTFGSGTRLTVV.

V and J are TRBV7-2 and TRBJ2-7, with 8 bases aligning to TRBD1. Germline loops: CDR1 SGHTA, CDR2 FQGNSA. With V trimmed by 4 bases and J by 5 bases, 7 bases remained unmatched. The CDR3 loop spans 14 amino acids. As DNA, the CDR3 is TGTGCCAGCAGCTCTCGGACAGGGTCGGACGAGCAGTACTTC. Translation: CASSSRTGSDEQYF.

The J gene is TRBJ1-2, the V gene TRBV5-1; TRBD1 aligns across 7 bases. CDR3 length: 17 amino acids. The V segment lost 1 base and the J segment 1 base; nucleotides outside the gene matches: 10. Germline loops: CDR1 SGHRS, CDR2 YFSETQ. The CDR3 nucleotides are TGCGCCAGCAGCTTGTATAGGGGGCGCAGAGGTAACTATGGCTACACCTTC. The encoded protein is CASSLYRGRRGNYGYTF.

V is TRBV19 and J is TRBJ2-3; D unresolved. V lost 6 bases and J 6 bases, leaving 13 bases between the germline ends. Germline loops: CDR1 LNHDA, CDR2 SQIVND (reference sequence). This CDR3 spans 13 amino acids. CDR3: CASRISGTDTQYF. CDR3 sequence (DNA): TGTGCCAGTAGAATCTCGGGTACGGATACGCAGTATTTT.

The chain combines TRBV7-2 with TRBJ2-7; the match to TRBD2 covers 10 bases. V gave up 3 bases and J gave up 6 bases; unmatched junction bases: 5. Germline V gene lookup returns CDR1 SGHTA and CDR2 FQGNSA. This CDR3 is 14 amino acids long. CDR3 sequence: CASSFSGRAAEQYF. Written as DNA, the CDR3 is TGTGCCAGCAGCTTCAGCGGGAGGGCTGCCGAGCAGTACTTC.

The chain combines TRBV9 with TRBJ2-7; D might be TRBD2 (5 bases). The CDR3 is 14 amino acids. The V end was cut by 2 bases, the J end by 6 bases, with 15 bases between. CDR1 and CDR2 from the germline V gene are SGDLS and YYNGEE. The CDR3 spells CASSVEVGRGEQYF. CDR3 bases: TGTGCCAGCAGCGTGGAGGTAGGGCGAGGCGAGCAGTACTTC.

The DNA for the CDR3 is TGTGCCAGCAGCCTAGGACTAGCGGGAGATGGGGACAATGAGCAGTTCTTC. This translates into CASSLGLAGDGDNEQFF. The chain recombines TRBV14 with TRBJ2-1, with TRBD2 identical over 13 bases. V lost 4 bases to trimming and J lost 5 bases; unmatched junction nucleotides: 8. The CDR3 is made up of 17 amino acids. Germline CDR1 and CDR2: SGHDN and FVKESK.

V and J are TRBV6-5 and TRBJ2-7; no firm D call. V shed 4 bases and J shed 5 bases, with 15 bases lying between them. The germline V gene encodes CDR1 MNHEY and CDR2 SVGAGI. The CDR3 covers 14 residues. CDR3 loop: CASSSPGFRDEQYF. DNA of the CDR3: TGTGCCAGCAGTTCCCCCGGGTTTCGGGACGAGCAGTACTTC.

The chain employs TRBV5-1 and TRBJ2-1; 11 positions match TRBD2. V was clipped by 4 bases and J by 6 bases; unmatched bases: 6. This CDR3 is built from 15 residues. Per the germline V gene, CDR1 is SGHRS and CDR2 is YFSETQ. The DNA of the CDR3 is TGCGCCAGCAGCGAGAGACTAGCGGGAAGCAATGAGCAGTTCTTC. Its protein is CASSERLAGSNEQFF.

This clone was detected once. The J gene is TRBJ2-1, the V gene TRBV19, with a weak D call TRBD2 (6 bases). CDR1 is LNHDA and CDR2 is SQIVND in the germline V gene (reference sequence). V lost 1 base and J 1 base, leaving 11 bases between the germline ends. CDR3 length: 16 amino acids. The CDR3 DNA reads as TGTGCCAGTAGTATAGGACGCGGGATGTCCTACAATGAGCAGTTCTTC. This translates into CASSIGRGMSYNEQFF.

The chain links TRBV7-5 to TRBJ2-2; whether TRBD2, the table's D call, matches the DNA was not checked. TRBV7-5 is listed as a pseudogene. The CDR3 has 16 residues. As DNA, the CDR3 is TGTGTCAGAAGCTGCGAGACTAGCGGTTACACCGGGGAGCTGTTTTTT. As protein: CVRSCETSGYTGELFF.

This clone was found once. This CDR3 is CASSYQSGLAGNTQYF. CDR3 coding DNA: TGTGCCAGCAGTTACCAGTCAGGACTAGCGGGGAATACGCAGTATTTT. This sequence joins TRBV6-5 and TRBJ2-3, with 12 nucleotides matching TRBD2. The junction had 7 bases not matched to a gene; V was cut back by 2 bases and J by 7 bases. This CDR3 is built from 16 residues. The germline V gene has CDR1 MNHEY and CDR2 SVGAGI.

This rearrangement joins TRBV6-6 to TRBJ1-2; D gene ambiguous. The CDR3 covers 15 residues. The germline gives CDR1 MNHNY, CDR2 SVGAGI (reference sequence). V was pared by 2 bases and J by 0 bases, with 10 bases between. CDR3 nucleotides: TGTGCCAGCAGTTACGGTTCAGAACCTAACTATGGCTACACCTTC. Protein sequence: CASSYGSEPNYGYTF.

Only one count was recorded for this clone. The genes are TRBV6-6 and TRBJ1-1; D is undetermined. CDR1 and CDR2 (germline): MNHNY, SVGAGI (reference sequence). The CDR3 spans 11 residues. V lost 6 bases and J lost 7, with 9 bases in between. Written as DNA, the CDR3 is TGTGCCAGCAGCGTCACAGATGAAGCTTTCTTT. The encoded protein is CASSVTDEAFF.

The sample holds a few counts of this clone. The V gene is TRBV28, the J gene TRBJ2-1, with 7 positions matching TRBD2. The length of the CDR3 is 14 residues. The V gene end was trimmed by 2 bases and the J gene end by 10 bases; junction bases not matched to a gene: 8. From germline, CDR1 is MDHEN and CDR2 SYDVKM. CDR3 bases: TGTGCCAGCAGTTTAGGCGGACTAGTATCAGAGCAGTTCTTC. Translation: CASSLGGLVSEQFF.